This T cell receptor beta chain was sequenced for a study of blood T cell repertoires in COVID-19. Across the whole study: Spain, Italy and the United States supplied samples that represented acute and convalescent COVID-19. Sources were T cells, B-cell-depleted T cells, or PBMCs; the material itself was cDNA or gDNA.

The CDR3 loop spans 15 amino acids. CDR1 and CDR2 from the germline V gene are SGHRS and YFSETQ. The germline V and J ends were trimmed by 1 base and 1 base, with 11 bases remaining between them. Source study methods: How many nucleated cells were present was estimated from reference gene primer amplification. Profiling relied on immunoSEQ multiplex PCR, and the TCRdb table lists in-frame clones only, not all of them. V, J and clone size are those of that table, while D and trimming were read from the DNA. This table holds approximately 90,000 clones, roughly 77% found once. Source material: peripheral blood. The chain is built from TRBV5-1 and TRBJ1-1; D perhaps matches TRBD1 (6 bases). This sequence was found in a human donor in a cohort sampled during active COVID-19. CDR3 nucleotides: TGCGCCAGCAGCTTGACGGGGGGCGGGAACACTGAAGCTTTCTTT. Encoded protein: CASSLTGGGNTEAFF.